The 5 T cell receptor beta chains in this list originate from one sample, sequenced in a study of vaccination and CD4 T cells after COVID-19 (dated by TCRdb to about 2022). The label giving this sample's treatment or condition can be read as: approximately nine-day PBMC culture with coronavirus spike peptide pools or control peptides (ViraFEST assay). Library construction relied on PCR. Sequencing was carried out with an Illumina iSeq 100. TCR sequencing of DNA from cultured CD4+ T cells used the Oncomine TCR Beta short-read assay at the Johns Hopkins FTIC core. TCRdb handled the public reads itself, with Q25 trimming in fastp and clone calling in MiXCR, and kept productive beta chains. When rows share a CDR3 protein, they turn into one entry using the most common DNA and genes. A total of 11,000 or so distinct CDR3 sequences appear in this sample, 44% of them only once. Less than 7.5% of the sample lies in the top ten.

Their antigen targets remain unknown. Sequencing used CD4+ T cells from blood, cultured in vitro. These receptors all come from a human donor who had recovered from COVID-19.

The rearrangement links TRBV7-2 to TRBJ1-1; no clear D. The CDR3 totals 13 residues. Germline CDR1 SGHTA, CDR2 FQGNSA. V dropped 5 bases and J dropped 5 bases, with 12 bases sitting between them. CDR3 sequence (DNA): TGTGCCAGCAGCGCCTGGAGGAGGACTGAAGCTTTCTTT. Residues: CASSAWRRTEAFF.

This chain uses TRBV24-1 with TRBJ2-1; 9 bases fit TRBD2. The CDR3 runs 17 residues. Germline V gives CDR1 KGHDR, CDR2 SFDVKD. Losses at the gene ends were 4 bases for V and 4 bases for J; bases not matched to a gene: 10. CDR3 DNA: TGTGCCACCAGTGACCCCCGACTAGCGGTCCGTTACAATGAGCAGTTCTTC. Its translation is CATSDPRLAVRYNEQFF.

This chain uses TRBV19 with TRBJ1-5, with 7 bases that match TRBD1. The germline V gene encodes CDR1 LNHDA and CDR2 SQIVND (reference sequence). After removal of 9 bases from V and 15 bases from J, the junction contained 14 bases not matched to a gene. The CDR3 length is 12 residues. CDR3 residues: CASHQRQGRWHF. For the CDR3, the DNA is TGTGCCAGCCATCAAAGACAGGGCAGATGGCATTTT. The variable domain in full, completed from reference TRBV19 and TRBJ1-5, reads DGGITQSPKYLFRKEGQNVTLSCEQNLNHDAMYWYRQDPGQGLRLIYYSQIVNDFQKGDIAEGYSVSREKKESFPLTVTSAQKNPTAFYLCASHQRQGRWHFGDGTRLSIL.

This clonotype was seen only a few times. The V call is TRBV27, the J call TRBJ1-5; D remains ambiguous. Germline V gene lookup returns CDR1 MNHEY and CDR2 SMNVEV (reference sequence). V was pared by 2 bases and J by 0 bases, with 5 bases between. The CDR3 length is 14 residues. CDR3 sequence reads: CASSLSSSNQPQHF. CDR3 bases: TGTGCCAGCAGTTTAAGCTCTAGCAATCAGCCCCAGCATTTT.

This clonotype appeared a few times. The chain recombines TRBV20-1 with TRBJ1-2; TRBD1 aligns across 11 bases. The CDR3 consists of 15 residues. Germline CDR1 and CDR2: DFQATT and SNEGSKA (reference sequence). Losses at the gene ends were 2 bases for V and 7 bases for J; bases not matched to a gene: 9. The CDR3 is CSARPPTGTGGGYTF. The CDR3 DNA sequence: TGCAGTGCTAGACCCCCAACCGGGACAGGGGGTGGCTACACCTTC.